These T cell receptor beta chains were read from a single sample in a study of CD8 T cells in ankylosing spondylitis. TCRdb re-derived calls from the 5' RACE reads in MiXCR, one entry per CDR3 protein. The repertoire holds fewer than 400,000 distinct CDR3 sequences, over 12% seen once, with 1.1% in the top ten. The sequenced material came from blood, either unsorted or a sorted T cell fraction (not recorded which). The receptor set was obtained from a male donor with ankylosing spondylitis or in good health (not recorded which). Each CDR3 is given with its conserved first and last residue. D genes are given only for firm matches. A row's size may be missing; if present it is once, few, many or a size class.

clone size,V gene,J gene,D gene,CDR3 protein,CDR3 DNA
many,TRBV5-1,TRBJ2-1,NA,CASSLEGFPVNEQFF,TGCGCCAGCAGCTTGGAAGGCTTCCCGGTGAATGAGCAGTTCTTC
few,TRBV4-1,TRBJ2-1,NA,CASSQDIGRQFF,TGCGCCAGCAGCCAAGATATCGGGAGGCAGTTCTTC
few,TRBV12-3/TRBV12-4,TRBJ1-1,TRBD1,CASSRGQGINTEAFF,TGTGCCAGCAGTCGGGGACAGGGGATAAACACTGAAGCTTTCTTT
few,TRBV7-9,TRBJ1-6,NA,CASNRMDSPLHF,TGTGCCAGCAACAGGATGGACTCACCCCTCCACTTT
few,TRBV4-1,TRBJ1-5,NA,CASSQDNRYNQPQHF,TGCGCCAGCAGCCAAGATAATCGGTACAATCAGCCCCAGCATTTT
few,TRBV5-1,TRBJ1-1,NA,CASSLDGLDTEAFF,TGCGCCAGCAGCTTGGATGGATTGGACACTGAAGCTTTCTTT
few,TRBV5-5,TRBJ2-4,NA,CASSLLGHEYF,TGTGCCAGCAGCTTGCTCGGACATGAGTACTTC
many,TRBV10-3,TRBJ2-3,NA,CAISAAGDTQYF,TGTGCCATCAGTGCTGCTGGAGATACGCAGTATTTT
few,TRBV4-1,TRBJ1-1,TRBD1,CASSQENRGQAFF,TGCGCCAGCAGCCAAGAAAACAGGGGCCAAGCTTTCTTT
NA,TRBV10-3,TRBJ2-3,NA,CAIGHSASTDTQYF,TGTGCCATCGGGCATAGCGCTAGCACAGATACGCAGTATTTT
NA,TRBV5-1,TRBJ2-6,TRBD1,CASSTRQGAGANVLTF,TGCGCCAGCAGCACCCGACAGGGAGCTGGGGCCAACGTCCTGACTTTC
many,TRBV20-1,TRBJ2-3,TRBD2,CSARKPGLATDTQYF,TGCAGTGCTAGAAAACCGGGACTAGCGACAGATACGCAGTATTTT
few,TRBV4-1,TRBJ2-2,NA,CATRRQTTTGELFF,TGCGCCACTCGTAGACAGACTACCACCGGGGAGCTGTTTTTT
NA,TRBV5-1,TRBJ2-1,NA,CASSLEAGSYNEQFF,TGCGCCAGCAGCTTGGAGGCGGGCTCCTACAATGAGCAGTTCTTC
NA,TRBV20-1,TRBJ1-1,TRBD1,CSAHVRTGVNTEAFF,TGCAGTGCCCACGTACGGACAGGGGTAAACACTGAAGCTTTCTTT
many,TRBV29-1,TRBJ2-5,TRBD1,CSVEIGTEETQYF,TGCAGCGTTGAGATCGGGACAGAAGAGACCCAGTACTTC
NA,TRBV19,TRBJ2-2,NA,CASTTGLVTGELFF,TGTGCCAGTACCACCGGGCTAGTCACCGGGGAGCTGTTTTTT
many,TRBV5-1,TRBJ2-7,TRBD1,CASSSFEITGTGSSYEQYF,TGCGCCAGCAGCTCCTTCGAAATCACCGGGACAGGTAGCTCCTACGAGCAGTACTTC
many,TRBV20-1,TRBJ2-7,NA,CSASPTGYEQYF,TGCAGTGCTAGTCCCACGGGGTACGAGCAGTACTTC
many,TRBV20-1,TRBJ2-3,NA,CSASGTGWWSDTQYF,TGCAGTGCTAGCGGAACAGGGTGGTGGTCAGATACGCAGTATTTT
NA,TRBV20-1,TRBJ2-7,NA,CSARVTAEQYF,TGCAGTGCTAGGGTCACCGCTGAGCAGTACTTC
many,TRBV29-1,TRBJ2-2,TRBD1,CSVGPTGGFGELFF,TGCAGCGTTGGACCGACAGGGGGCTTCGGGGAGCTGTTTTTT
many,TRBV5-1,TRBJ1-4,NA,CASSLGNEKLFF,TGCGCCAGCAGCCTGGGTAATGAAAAACTGTTTTTT
NA,TRBV5-1,TRBJ2-7,NA,CASQLQGSYEQYF,TGCGCCAGCCAACTACAGGGCTCCTACGAGCAGTACTTC
few,TRBV6-1,TRBJ2-3,TRBD1,CASSTRDRVPDTQYF,TGTGCCAGCAGTACCCGGGACAGGGTGCCAGATACGCAGTATTTT
few,TRBV10-3,TRBJ2-1,TRBD1,CAISAQGATEQFF,TGTGCCATCAGCGCTCAGGGGGCCACTGAGCAGTTCTTC
NA,TRBV2,TRBJ1-1,NA,CASSRDLLLNTEAFF,TGTGCCAGCAGCCGGGACTTACTATTGAACACTGAAGCTTTCTTT
NA,TRBV10-2,TRBJ2-2,NA,CASSDMTENTGELFF,TGCGCCAGCAGTGATATGACAGAGAACACCGGGGAGCTGTTTTTT
NA,TRBV6-5,TRBJ2-1,NA,CASSYLSSSGATYNEQFF,TGTGCCAGCAGTTACTTATCCTCCTCGGGGGCCACATACAATGAGCAGTTCTTC
NA,TRBV6-6,TRBJ1-1,NA,CASTAMGEAFF,TGTGCCAGCACCGCCATGGGCGAAGCTTTCTTT
NA,TRBV6-1,TRBJ2-5,NA,CASSRRGRGAQETQYF,TGTGCCAGCAGTAGGCGGGGCAGGGGGGCCCAAGAGACCCAGTACTTC
few,TRBV3-1,TRBJ2-1,TRBD2,CASSQEQRGRGEQFF,TGTGCCAGCAGCCAAGAGCAGCGGGGGAGGGGTGAGCAGTTCTTC